Sequencing of this TCR beta chain was carried out in a study of cytomegalovirus exposure and HLA in healthy donors. Overall study results and limits: Cytomegalovirus-associated status was assigned to 164 TCR beta chains.

The CDR3 spans 17 residues. V lost 0 bases, J lost 3 bases, and 15 bases lay in between. Germline V gene data show CDR1 as MNHNS and CDR2 as SASEGT. The PCR employed 60 Vbeta primers together with 13 Jbeta primers. The protocol was immunoSEQ multiplex PCR, while the TCRdb copy is restricted to in-frame clones and leaves out a portion. There are about 190,000 clones in the sample; 87% occur only once, and about 1.1% lies in the top ten. With respect to this clone: Its antigen is undetermined.

Input material: PBMCs. This clonotype was sampled from a boy between 2 and 10 years old in good health and CMV-seronegative. The rearrangement uses TRBV6-1 and TRBJ1-5; no firm D call. CDR3 bases: TGTGCCAGCAGTGAAGCGCTTATGACAATCCTCAATCAGCCCCAGCATTTT. Amino acid sequence: CASSEALMTILNQPQHF.